The T cell receptor beta chain under discussion was sequenced for a study of T cells in Graves' hyperthyroidism and ophthalmopathy. Points from the study as a whole: Blood also carried most thyroid clonotypes expanded above 0.001. Ophthalmopathy and stable hyperthyroidism were separated by a 13 V-J model. The model forecast ophthalmopathy, anticipating it by a median around 6.5 months before onset.

RNA transcripts were the template for amplifying TCR beta CDR3 regions. In the first-round RT-PCR of the TCR CDR3, the HTBI primer set was used. TCRdb recomputed calls from the multiplex PCR reads with MiXCR, one row per CDR3 protein. In the table there are more than 550,000 distinct CDR3 sequences, around 15% of which are singletons. This clonotype has only a few counts. Its antigen is undetermined. Germline CDR1 DFQATT, CDR2 SNEGSKA (reference sequence). This CDR3 contains 14 residues. Trimming at V came to 4 bases and at J to 5 bases, leaving 7 bases not matched to a gene. Fresh 10 ml peripheral blood yielded PBMCs.

The chain uses TRBV20-1 and TRBJ2-4; 8 nucleotides align to TRBD2. The sample comprised blood. This sequence originates from a man between 50 and 59 years old with Graves' hyperthyroidism. In nucleotides, the CDR3 is TGCAGTGCTATTGAGCGGGAGACCCAAAACATTCAGTACTTC. Protein: CSAIERETQNIQYF.